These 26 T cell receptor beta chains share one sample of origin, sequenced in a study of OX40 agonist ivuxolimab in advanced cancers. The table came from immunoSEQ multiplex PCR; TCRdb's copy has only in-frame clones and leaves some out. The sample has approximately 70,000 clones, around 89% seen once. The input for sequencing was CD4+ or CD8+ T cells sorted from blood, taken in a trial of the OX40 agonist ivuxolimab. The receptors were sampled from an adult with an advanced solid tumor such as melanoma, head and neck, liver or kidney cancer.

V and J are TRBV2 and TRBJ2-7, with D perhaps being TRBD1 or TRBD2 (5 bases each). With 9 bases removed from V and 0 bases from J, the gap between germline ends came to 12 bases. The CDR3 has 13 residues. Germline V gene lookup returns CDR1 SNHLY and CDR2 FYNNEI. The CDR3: CARGTESSYEQYF. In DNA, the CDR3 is TGTGCCAGGGGGACCGAAAGCTCCTACGAGCAGTACTTC.

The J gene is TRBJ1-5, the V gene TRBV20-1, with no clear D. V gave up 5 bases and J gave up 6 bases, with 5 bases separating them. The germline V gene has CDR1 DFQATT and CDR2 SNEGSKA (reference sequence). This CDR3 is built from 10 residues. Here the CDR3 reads CSAPGQPQHF. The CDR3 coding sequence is TGCAGTGCTCCCGGTCAGCCCCAGCATTTT.

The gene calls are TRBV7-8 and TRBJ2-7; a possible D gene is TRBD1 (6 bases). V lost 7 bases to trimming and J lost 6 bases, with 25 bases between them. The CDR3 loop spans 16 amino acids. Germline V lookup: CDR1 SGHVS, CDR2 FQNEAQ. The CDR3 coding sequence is TGTGCCAGCACCCCCGGCGAGCCAGGGGTCAAAGCCGAGCAGTACTTC. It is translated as CASTPGEPGVKAEQYF.

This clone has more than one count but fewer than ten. The CDR3 DNA reads as TGTGCCATCAGTGCCACGGGGAGGGACACTGAAGCTTTCTTT. Translated, it gives CAISATGRDTEAFF. This chain joins TRBV10-3 and TRBJ1-1; no clear D. Germline CDR1 reads ENHRY; CDR2 reads SYGVKD. V shed 4 bases and J shed 3 bases, with 12 bases lying between them. This CDR3 is built from 14 residues.

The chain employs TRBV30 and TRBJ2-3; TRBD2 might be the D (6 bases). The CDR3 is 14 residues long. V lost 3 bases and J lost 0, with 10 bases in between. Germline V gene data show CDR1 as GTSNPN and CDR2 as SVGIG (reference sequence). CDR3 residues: CAWRAGRSTDTQYF. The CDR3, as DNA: TGTGCCTGGAGAGCAGGGAGGAGCACAGATACGCAGTATTTT.

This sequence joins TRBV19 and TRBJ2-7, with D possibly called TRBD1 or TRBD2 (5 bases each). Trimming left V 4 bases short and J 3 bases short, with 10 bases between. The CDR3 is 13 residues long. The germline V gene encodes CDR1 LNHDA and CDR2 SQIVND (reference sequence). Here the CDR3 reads CASSTGGYYEQYF. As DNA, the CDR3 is TGTGCCAGTAGTACTGGGGGATACTACGAGCAGTACTTC.

The CDR3 DNA reads TGCGCCAGCAGCCGGAATAGCGGGGGGGCGGGAGATACGCAGTATTTT. This encodes CASSRNSGGAGDTQYF. The gene calls are TRBV4-3 and TRBJ2-3, with TRBD2 matching 11 bases. Germline assignment: CDR1 LGHNA and CDR2 YSLEER. There are 16 residues in the CDR3. After removal of 4 bases from V and 5 bases from J, the junction contained 8 bases not matched to a gene.

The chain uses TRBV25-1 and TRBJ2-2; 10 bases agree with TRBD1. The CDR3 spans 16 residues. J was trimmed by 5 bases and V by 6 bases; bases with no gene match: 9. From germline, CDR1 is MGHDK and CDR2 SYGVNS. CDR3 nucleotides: TGTGCCAGCAGCCCAGCCCCGGGACAGGGGACCGGGGAGCTGTTTTTT. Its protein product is CASSPAPGQGTGELFF.

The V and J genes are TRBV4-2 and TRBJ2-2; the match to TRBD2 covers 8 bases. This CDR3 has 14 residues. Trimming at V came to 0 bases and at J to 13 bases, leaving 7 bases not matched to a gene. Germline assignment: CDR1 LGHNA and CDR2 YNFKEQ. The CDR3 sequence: CASSQDSGGSGLFF. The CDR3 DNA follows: TGTGCCAGCAGCCAAGATTCGGGGGGGTCTGGGCTGTTTTTT.

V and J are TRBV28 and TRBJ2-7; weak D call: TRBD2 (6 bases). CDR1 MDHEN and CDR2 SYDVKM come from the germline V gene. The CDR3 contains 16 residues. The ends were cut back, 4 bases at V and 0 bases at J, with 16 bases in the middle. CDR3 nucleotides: TGTGCCAGCAGTTCCCCCTCTAGCGATCTCTCCTACGAGCAGTACTTC. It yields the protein CASSSPSSDLSYEQYF.

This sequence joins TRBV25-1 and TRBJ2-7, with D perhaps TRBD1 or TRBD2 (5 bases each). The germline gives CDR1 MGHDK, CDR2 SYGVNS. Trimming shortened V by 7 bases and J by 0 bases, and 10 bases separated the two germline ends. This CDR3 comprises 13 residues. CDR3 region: CASISGSSYEQYF. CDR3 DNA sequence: TGTGCCAGCATTTCAGGGAGCTCCTACGAGCAGTACTTC.

The chain's CDR3 is CASSGVPTSGTQYF. The CDR3 coding sequence is TGTGCCAGCAGCGGAGTGCCCACCAGCGGGACCCAGTACTTC. The chain carries TRBV5-4 and TRBJ2-5; TRBD2 might be the D (5 bases). Germline V gene lookup returns CDR1 SGHNT and CDR2 YYREEE (reference sequence). V lost 4 bases, J lost 7 bases, and 17 bases lay in between. The CDR3 sequence is 14 residues long.

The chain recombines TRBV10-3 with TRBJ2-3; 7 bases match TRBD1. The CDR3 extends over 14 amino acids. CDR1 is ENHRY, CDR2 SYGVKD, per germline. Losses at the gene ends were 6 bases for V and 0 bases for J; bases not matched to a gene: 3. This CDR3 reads CAIRGGLSTDTQYF. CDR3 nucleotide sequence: TGTGCCATCAGAGGGGGCCTCAGCACAGATACGCAGTATTTT.

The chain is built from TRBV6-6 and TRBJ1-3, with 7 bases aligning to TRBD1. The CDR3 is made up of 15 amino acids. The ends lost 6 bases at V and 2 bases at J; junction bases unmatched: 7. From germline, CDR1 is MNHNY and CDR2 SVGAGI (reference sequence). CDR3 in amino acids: CASSPGQLAGNTIYF. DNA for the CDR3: TGTGCCAGCAGCCCGGGACAGCTAGCTGGAAACACCATATATTTT.

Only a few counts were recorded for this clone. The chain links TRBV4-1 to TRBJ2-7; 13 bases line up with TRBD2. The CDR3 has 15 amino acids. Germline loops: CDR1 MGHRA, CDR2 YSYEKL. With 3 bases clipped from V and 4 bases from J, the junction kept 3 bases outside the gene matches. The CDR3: CASSHPLAGGYEQYF. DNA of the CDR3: TGCGCCAGCAGCCACCCACTAGCGGGAGGGTACGAGCAGTACTTC.

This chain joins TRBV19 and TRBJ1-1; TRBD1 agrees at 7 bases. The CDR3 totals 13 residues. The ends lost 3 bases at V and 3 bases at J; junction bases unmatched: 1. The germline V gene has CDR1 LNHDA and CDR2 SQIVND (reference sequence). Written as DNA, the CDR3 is TGTGCCAGTAGTATTCAGGGGGACACTGAAGCTTTCTTT. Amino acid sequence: CASSIQGDTEAFF.

CDR3 DNA: TGTGCCAGCAGACTACAGGGGGCCGGGGGCTACACCTTC. Encoded protein: CASRLQGAGGYTF. The V and J genes are TRBV28 and TRBJ1-2; 9 bases fit TRBD1. Trimming cost V 6 bases and J 8 bases; bases outside gene matches: 7. The CDR3 is made up of 13 amino acids. The germline V gene has CDR1 MDHEN and CDR2 SYDVKM.

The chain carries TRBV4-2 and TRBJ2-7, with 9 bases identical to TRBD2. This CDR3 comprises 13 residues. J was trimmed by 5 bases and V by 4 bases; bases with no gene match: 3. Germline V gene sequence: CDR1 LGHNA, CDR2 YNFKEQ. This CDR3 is CASSLRTSDEQYF. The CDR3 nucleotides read TGTGCCAGCAGCCTCCGGACTAGCGACGAGCAGTACTTC.

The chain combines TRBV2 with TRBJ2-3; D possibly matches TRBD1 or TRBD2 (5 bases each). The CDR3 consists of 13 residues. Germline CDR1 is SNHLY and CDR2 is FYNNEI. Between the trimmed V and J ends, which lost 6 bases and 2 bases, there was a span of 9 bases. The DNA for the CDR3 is TGTGCCAGCAGGGGGGAATCCACAGATACGCAGTATTTT. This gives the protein CASRGESTDTQYF.

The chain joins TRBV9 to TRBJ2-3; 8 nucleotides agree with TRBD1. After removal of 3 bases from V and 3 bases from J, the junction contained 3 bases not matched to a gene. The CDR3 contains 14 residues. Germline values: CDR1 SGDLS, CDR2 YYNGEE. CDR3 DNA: TGTGCCAGCAGCGCCGGACAGGGAACAGATACGCAGTATTTT. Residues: CASSAGQGTDTQYF.

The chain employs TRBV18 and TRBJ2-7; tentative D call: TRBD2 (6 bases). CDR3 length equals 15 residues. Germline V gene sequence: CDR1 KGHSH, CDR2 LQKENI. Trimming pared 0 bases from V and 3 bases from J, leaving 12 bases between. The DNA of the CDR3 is TGTGCCAGCTCACCACCGACTAGTGACTTCTACGAGCAGTACTTC. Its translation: CASSPPTSDFYEQYF.

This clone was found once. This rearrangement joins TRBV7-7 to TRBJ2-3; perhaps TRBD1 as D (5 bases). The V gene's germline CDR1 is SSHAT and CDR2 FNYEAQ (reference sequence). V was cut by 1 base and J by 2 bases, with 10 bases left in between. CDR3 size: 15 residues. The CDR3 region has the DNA TGTGCCAGCAGCTTAGTGCAGGGCGACACAGATACGCAGTATTTT. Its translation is CASSLVQGDTDTQYF. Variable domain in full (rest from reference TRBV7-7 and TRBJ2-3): GAGVSQSPRYKVTKRGQDVTLRCDPISSHATLYWYQQALGQGPEFLTYFNYEAQPDKSGLPSDRFSAERPEGSISTLTIQRTEQRDSAMYRCASSLVQGDTDTQYFGPGTRLTVL.

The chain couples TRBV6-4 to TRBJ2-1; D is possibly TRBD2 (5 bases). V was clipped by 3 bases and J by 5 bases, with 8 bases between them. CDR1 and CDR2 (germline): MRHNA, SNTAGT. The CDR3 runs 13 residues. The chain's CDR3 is CASSEYGDNEQFF. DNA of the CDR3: TGTGCCAGCAGTGAATACGGGGACAATGAGCAGTTCTTC.

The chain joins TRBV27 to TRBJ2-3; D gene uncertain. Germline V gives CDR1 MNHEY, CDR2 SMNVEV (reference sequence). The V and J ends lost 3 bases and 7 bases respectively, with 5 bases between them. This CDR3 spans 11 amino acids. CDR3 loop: CASSLSNTQYF. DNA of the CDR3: TGTGCCAGCAGTTTGTCAAATACGCAGTATTTT.

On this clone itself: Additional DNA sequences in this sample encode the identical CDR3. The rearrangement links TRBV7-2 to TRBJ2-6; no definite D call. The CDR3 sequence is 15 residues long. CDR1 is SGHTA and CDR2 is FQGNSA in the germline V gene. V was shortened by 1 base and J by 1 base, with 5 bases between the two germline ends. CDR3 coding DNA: TGTGCCAGCAGCTTAGGGGGATCTGGGGCCAACGTCCTGACTTTC. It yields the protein CASSLGGSGANVLTF.

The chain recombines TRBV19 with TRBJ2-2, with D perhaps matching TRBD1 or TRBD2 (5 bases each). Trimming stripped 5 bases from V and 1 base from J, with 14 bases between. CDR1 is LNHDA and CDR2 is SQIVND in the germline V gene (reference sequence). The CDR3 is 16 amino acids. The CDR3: CASSSGTSLNTGELFF. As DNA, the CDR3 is TGTGCCAGTAGTTCCGGGACGTCGTTGAACACCGGGGAGCTGTTTTTT. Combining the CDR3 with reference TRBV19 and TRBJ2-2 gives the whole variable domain DGGITQSPKYLFRKEGQNVTLSCEQNLNHDAMYWYRQDPGQGLRLIYYSQIVNDFQKGDIAEGYSVSREKKESFPLTVTSAQKNPTAFYLCASSSGTSLNTGELFFGEGSRLTVL.